These 29 T cell receptor beta chains share one sample of origin, sequenced in a study of T cells in Graves' hyperthyroidism and ophthalmopathy. RNA transcripts yielded amplified TCR beta CDR3 regions. Primed by the HTBI set, a first-round RT-PCR was run on the TCR CDR3. Each CDR3 protein is one row after TCRdb ran MiXCR on the multiplex PCR reads. The sample has a few hundred thousand distinct CDR3 sequences, approximately 18% seen once. The sequenced sample consisted of blood. The receptors originated from a man aged 50-60 years with Graves' ophthalmopathy.

The table lists this clonotype with a count of one. The J gene is TRBJ2-1, the V gene TRBV10-3, with 8 bases that match TRBD1. Germline V gives CDR1 ENHRY, CDR2 SYGVKD. Unmatched junction bases numbered 12, after V lost 8 bases and J lost 6 bases. The CDR3 is made up of 15 amino acids. CDR3 protein: CAIGSDRGTPNEQFF. The CDR3 region has the DNA TGTGCCATCGGATCAGACAGGGGCACACCCAATGAGCAGTTCTTC.

This clonotype has at least ten counts. The rearrangement uses TRBV11-2 and TRBJ2-1, with 9 bases identical to TRBD2. Germline values: CDR1 SGHAT, CDR2 FQNNGV. V lost 5 bases, J lost 14 bases, and 10 bases stayed unmatched. The CDR3 has 13 residues. The CDR3 protein is CASSPLAGGGEFF. The CDR3 DNA sequence: TGTGCCAGCAGCCCCCTGGCGGGGGGGGGCGAGTTCTTC.

There are many counts of this clonotype. The genes are TRBV27 and TRBJ2-7, with 7 bases identical to TRBD2. V lost 3 bases to trimming and J lost 2 bases; unmatched junction nucleotides: 4. This CDR3 contains 14 residues. Germline V gene lookup returns CDR1 MNHEY and CDR2 SMNVEV (reference sequence). The CDR3 loop reads CASSFASGTYEQYF. As DNA, the CDR3 is TGTGCCAGCAGTTTCGCTAGCGGCACCTACGAGCAGTACTTC.

A few counts support this clonotype. J is TRBJ2-2 and V is TRBV7-3; D may be TRBD2 (5 bases). The germline V gene encodes CDR1 SGHTA and CDR2 FQGTGA. Trimming cost V 2 bases and J 3 bases, with 13 bases left between them. CDR3 size: 16 residues. Here the CDR3 reads CASSLLDRRHTGELFF. In DNA form, the CDR3 reads TGTGCCAGCAGCTTACTAGATCGGAGGCACACCGGGGAGCTGTTTTTT. Combining the CDR3 with reference TRBV7-3 and TRBJ2-2 gives the whole variable domain GAGVSQTPSNKVTEKGKYVELRCDPISGHTALYWYRQSLGQGPEFLIYFQGTGAADDSGLPNDRFFAVRPEGSVSTLKIQRTERGDSAVYLCASSLLDRRHTGELFFGEGSRLTVL.

V usage is TRBV11-2 and J usage is TRBJ2-5; D is perhaps TRBD2 (6 bases). Germline-derived CDR1 and CDR2 are SGHAT and FQNNGV. The ends were cut back, 6 bases at V and 2 bases at J, with 16 bases in the middle. This CDR3 is built from 15 residues. The CDR3 DNA is TGTGCCAGCAGTTATGGGGCGGGGATGCAAGAGACCCAGTACTTC. Translation gives CASSYGAGMQETQYF.

This clonotype was counted between two and nine times. V usage is TRBV20-1 and J usage is TRBJ1-6; D is ambiguous. V was cut by 0 bases and J by 9 bases, with 6 bases left in between. CDR3 size: 12 residues. The V gene's germline CDR1 is DFQATT and CDR2 SNEGSKA (reference sequence). The CDR3 protein is CSARDIGSPLHF. The CDR3 bases are TGCAGTGCTAGAGATATCGGTTCACCCCTCCACTTT.

This clonotype appeared a single time. A much larger clone sits a single nucleotide away, making a read error possible. The chain has TRBV20-1 and TRBJ1-1; the match to TRBD1 covers 7 bases. The CDR3 is made up of 12 amino acids. Germline assignment: CDR1 DFQATT and CDR2 SNEGSKA (reference sequence). V gave up 6 bases and J gave up 13 bases; unmatched junction bases: 14. CDR3 loop: CSARDRGWKVFF. CDR3 DNA: TGCAGTGCGCGGGACAGAGGATGGAAGGTTTTCTTT.

Ten or more counts support this clonotype. The J gene is TRBJ2-2, the V gene TRBV20-1; D remains ambiguous. This CDR3 has 12 residues. V was pared by 1 base and J by 5 bases, with 5 bases between. Germline V CDR1 and CDR2: DFQATT, SNEGSKA (reference sequence). CDR3 in amino acids: CSARARTGELFF. The CDR3 region has the DNA TGCAGTGCTAGAGCCCGGACCGGGGAGCTGTTTTTT.

This clonotype was counted many times. The chain joins TRBV5-1 to TRBJ2-3; 8 bases fit TRBD2. This CDR3 spans 17 amino acids. Looked up from germline, CDR1 is SGHRS and CDR2 is YFSETQ. The J segment lost 3 bases and the V segment lost 4 bases, leaving 13 bases of the junction unmatched. The DNA for the CDR3 is TGCGCCAGCAGCGCCGGGGGGGCTAGCGGACGAACAGATACGCAGTATTTT. As protein: CASSAGGASGRTDTQYF.

This clonotype has at least ten counts. This chain joins TRBV9 and TRBJ2-7, with D perhaps matching TRBD2 (5 bases). Trimming took off 6 bases at V and 0 bases at J, with 13 bases between the two ends. From germline, CDR1 is SGDLS and CDR2 YYNGEE. This CDR3 region has 14 residues. The CDR3 region is CASTLDPNSYEQYF. The CDR3 bases are TGTGCCAGCACACTAGACCCAAACTCCTACGAGCAGTACTTC. The whole variable domain, remainder taken from reference TRBV9 and TRBJ2-7, is DSGVTQTPKHLITATGQRVTLRCSPRSGDLSVYWYQQSLDQGLQFLIQYYNGEERAKGNILERFSAQQFPDLHSELNLSSLELGDSALYFCASTLDPNSYEQYFGPGTRLTVT.

The sample holds a few counts of this clonotype. The chain has TRBV6-1 and TRBJ1-1; D gene unclear. The V end lost 4 bases, the J end lost 0 bases, and 15 bases lay between the germline ends. Germline lookup yields CDR1 MNHNS and CDR2 SASEGT. CDR3 length: 16 residues. In nucleotides, the CDR3 is TGTGCCAGCAGTGCTTCCGGACCGGTACTGAACACTGAAGCTTTCTTT. Its translation: CASSASGPVLNTEAFF.

This clonotype has more than one count but fewer than ten. The CDR3: CASRRAGTGNTEAFF. CDR3 in DNA: TGTGCCAGCAGGCGAGCCGGGACAGGGAACACTGAAGCTTTCTTT. The chain has TRBV12-3 or TRBV12-4 and TRBJ1-1; 8 bases line up with TRBD1. V gave up 6 bases and J gave up 1 base; unmatched junction bases: 7. This CDR3 is built from 15 residues.

At least ten counts were recorded for this clonotype. The genes are TRBV20-1 and TRBJ2-7, with 10 positions matching TRBD2. CDR3 length: 13 amino acids. V trimming: 5 bases; J trimming: 3 bases; junction bases outside the gene matches: 4. Germline V gives CDR1 DFQATT, CDR2 SNEGSKA (reference sequence). The CDR3, as DNA: TGCAGTGCTTTAGCGGGAGGCATCTACGAGCAGTACTTC. Its translation is CSALAGGIYEQYF.

V gene TRBV19 combines with J gene TRBJ2-2, with 7 bases identical to TRBD1. Germline V lookup: CDR1 LNHDA, CDR2 SQIVND (reference sequence). V shed 4 bases, J shed 6 bases, and the junction held 8 bases outside the gene matches. This CDR3 is built from 15 residues. DNA of the CDR3: TGTGCCAGTAGTAGGGGCGAGGGGGCACCCGGGGAGCTGTTTTTT. Its translation is CASSRGEGAPGELFF.

The gene calls are TRBV30 and TRBJ1-6, with a tentative D call TRBD1 (5 bases). This CDR3 is 15 amino acids long. V was shortened by 0 bases and J by 10 bases, with 16 bases between the two germline ends. Germline V CDR1 and CDR2: GTSNPN, SVGIG (reference sequence). Written as DNA, the CDR3 is TGTGCCTGGAGTGTACCCCCAGGGATTACCTCACCCCTCCACTTT. This sequence encodes CAWSVPPGITSPLHF. Full variable domain (missing parts from reference TRBV30 and TRBJ1-6): SQTIHQWPATLVQPVGSPLSLECTVEGTSNPNLYWYRQAAGRGLQLLFYSVGIGQISSEVPQNLSASRPQDRQFILSSKKLLLSDSGFYLCAWSVPPGITSPLHFGNGTRLTVT.

This clonotype was observed at least ten times. V gene TRBV29-1 combines with J gene TRBJ2-7, with D possibly matching TRBD2 (6 bases). The germline V gene encodes CDR1 SQVTM and CDR2 ANQGSEA. The CDR3 sequence is 14 residues long. Trimming left V 5 bases short and J 6 bases short, with 20 bases between. CDR3 amino acids: CSVRDLREAREQYF. CDR3 nucleotides: TGCAGCGTTAGGGACCTCAGGGAGGCCCGCGAGCAGTACTTC.

The table lists this clonotype with many counts. The chain uses TRBV28 and TRBJ2-7; TRBD2 matches at 7 bases. The germline gives CDR1 MDHEN, CDR2 SYDVKM. V dropped 0 bases and J dropped 4; count of bases not matched to a gene: 9. The CDR3 extends over 16 amino acids. The CDR3 nucleotides are TGTGCCAGCAGTTTATGGAGCGGGGATGTTTTGTACGAGCAGTACTTC. Protein sequence: CASSLWSGDVLYEQYF.

This chain connects TRBV5-1 to TRBJ2-7, with a weak D call TRBD2 (7 bases). Trimming removed 4 bases at V and 4 bases at J, with 15 bases between. CDR3 length: 14 residues. Per germline, CDR1 SGHRS and CDR2 YFSETQ. The CDR3 reads CASSTTGGSYEQYF. DNA for the CDR3: TGCGCCAGCAGCACCACGGGGGGCTCTTACGAGCAGTACTTC.

This clonotype was observed a handful of times. The chain combines TRBV6-2 or TRBV6-3 with TRBJ2-2; D is possibly TRBD1 (8 bases). The V end was cut by 10 bases, the J end by 5 bases, with 17 bases between. The germline gives CDR1 MNHEY, CDR2 SVGEGT. The CDR3 is 14 residues long. CDR3 region: CATGRTGRTGELFF. CDR3 DNA: TGTGCCACCGGGAGGACAGGGAGGACCGGGGAGCTGTTTTTT.

This clonotype was recorded a few times. The chain joins TRBV7-9 to TRBJ1-2, with 8 bases fitting TRBD1. Germline-derived CDR1 and CDR2 are SEHNR and FQNEAQ (reference sequence). Trimming took 3 bases from V and 8 from J; bases not matched to a gene: 5. There are 13 residues in the CDR3. CDR3 sequence reads: CASSFVGDRGYTF. The CDR3 nucleotides are TGTGCCAGCAGCTTCGTCGGGGACAGGGGCTACACCTTC.

This clonotype showed up many times. The rearrangement joins TRBV18 to TRBJ2-3; D gene uncertain. Trimming removed 2 bases at V and 2 bases at J, with 8 bases between. The CDR3 covers 14 residues. Germline loops: CDR1 KGHSH, CDR2 LQKENI. The DNA of the CDR3 is TGTGCCAGCTCACCAGCTTTTTACACAGATACGCAGTATTTT. This codes for CASSPAFYTDTQYF.

This chain joins TRBV12-5 and TRBJ2-5, with 7 bases fitting TRBD1. After removal of 3 bases from V and 1 base from J, the junction contained 5 bases not matched to a gene. Germline V gives CDR1 LGHNT, CDR2 FRNRAP. The CDR3 runs to 15 residues. CDR3 DNA: TGTGCTAGTGGTTTAACAGGGGTCCCCCAAGAGACCCAGTACTTC. Its translation is CASGLTGVPQETQYF.

V gene TRBV6-1 combines with J gene TRBJ2-2; D gene uncertain. This CDR3 is 16 amino acids long. Germline CDR1 reads MNHNS; CDR2 reads SASEGT. The ends were cut back, 5 bases at V and 4 bases at J, with 17 bases in the middle. The CDR3 DNA is TGTGCCAGCAGTCCCCGTCTAGGAGCAAGCACCGGGGAGCTGTTTTTT. It yields the protein CASSPRLGASTGELFF.

This clonotype was seen just once. This chain joins TRBV5-6 and TRBJ1-4; 9 bases line up with TRBD1. Germline V gene sequence: CDR1 SGHDT, CDR2 YYEEEE. The CDR3 sequence is 14 residues long. Trimming took 4 bases from V and 6 from J; bases not matched to a gene: 4. CDR3 region: CASSRDRDHEKLFF. For the CDR3, the DNA is TGTGCCAGCAGCCGGGACAGGGATCATGAAAAACTGTTTTTT.

This clonotype occurred a few times. The chain links TRBV6-1 to TRBJ1-2; D is perhaps TRBD1 (5 bases). Germline assignment: CDR1 MNHNS and CDR2 SASEGT. The CDR3 is made up of 15 amino acids. The V gene lost 4 bases and the J gene lost 3 bases, with 15 bases spanning the gap. The CDR3 coding sequence is TGTGCCAGCAGTGCTCGTGAGGGGAGTGACTATGGCTACACCTTC. Its protein product is CASSAREGSDYGYTF.

This clonotype was counted ten times or more. The J gene is TRBJ2-7, the V gene TRBV7-2; a weak D match, TRBD1 (6 bases). Trimming left V 5 bases short and J 2 bases short, with 16 bases between. Germline lookup yields CDR1 SGHTA and CDR2 FQGNSA. The CDR3 has 15 amino acids. This chain's CDR3 is CASSPTSDRAYEQYF. For the CDR3, the DNA is TGTGCCAGCAGCCCGACCTCGGACAGAGCCTACGAGCAGTACTTC.

For the CDR3, the DNA is TGCAGTGCCCCTCGGGGGCTAGCGGGAGTAGGGGAGCAGTTCTTC. This translates into CSAPRGLAGVGEQFF. V usage is TRBV20-1 and J usage is TRBJ2-1; 10 bases are shared with TRBD2. In germline, CDR1 is DFQATT, CDR2 SNEGSKA (reference sequence). After removal of 6 bases from V and 10 bases from J, the junction contained 15 bases not matched to a gene. The CDR3 length is 15 residues.

V gene TRBV27 combines with J gene TRBJ2-1, with a weak D call TRBD1 (5 bases). Germline V gene data show CDR1 as MNHEY and CDR2 as SMNVEV (reference sequence). V lost 1 base and J lost 6, with 28 bases in between. The CDR3 consists of 20 residues. The CDR3 protein is CASSLYVGSVRDLVGNEQFF. CDR3 bases: TGTGCCAGCAGTTTATACGTGGGGTCCGTCAGGGATCTGGTCGGCAATGAGCAGTTCTTC.

This clonotype was seen a few times. This chain uses TRBV6-1 with TRBJ2-2; tentatively, D is TRBD1 or TRBD2 (5 bases each). The CDR3 spans 14 residues. The ends were cut back, 5 bases at V and 1 base at J, with 8 bases in the middle. Germline CDR1 and CDR2: MNHNS and SASEGT. CDR3 nucleotide sequence: TGTGCCAGCAGTTGGGGGAGGAACACCGGGGAGCTGTTTTTT. Its translation: CASSWGRNTGELFF.